The following is a T cell receptor beta chain sequence with its context. Its target is not known. The source of the sample is a study of T cell clonotyping in hematopoietic cell transplantation. Study results and caveats: No sorting was done, leaving CD4 and CD8 contributions mixed. At the given depth, recipient repertoires were over 95% de novo clonotypes. Graft donor and pretransplant recipient Inverse Simpson Index values predicted broader posttransplant TCR diversity.

Sequencing was performed with immunoSEQ multiplex PCR; in TCRdb, only in-frame clones are kept and a portion is missing. The table has about 9,200 clones, about 97% seen once. The V end was cut by 2 bases, the J end by 5 bases, with 10 bases between. The germline V gene has CDR1 SGHNT and CDR2 YYREEE (reference sequence). The CDR3 loop spans 14 amino acids. The genes are TRBV5-4 and TRBJ2-2, with D hard to call. Here the sequenced sample was peripheral blood mononuclear cells, taken 100 days after allogeneic stem cell transplant. This sequence originates from a male patient aged 60-70 years who had an allogeneic stem cell transplant from a related donor, so the T cells may come from the graft donor. Some clones in this sample may be carry-over from other donors' samples. The CDR3: CASSFKLGTGELFF. In DNA form, the CDR3 reads TGTGCCAGCAGCTTTAAGTTAGGGACCGGGGAGCTGTTTTTT.